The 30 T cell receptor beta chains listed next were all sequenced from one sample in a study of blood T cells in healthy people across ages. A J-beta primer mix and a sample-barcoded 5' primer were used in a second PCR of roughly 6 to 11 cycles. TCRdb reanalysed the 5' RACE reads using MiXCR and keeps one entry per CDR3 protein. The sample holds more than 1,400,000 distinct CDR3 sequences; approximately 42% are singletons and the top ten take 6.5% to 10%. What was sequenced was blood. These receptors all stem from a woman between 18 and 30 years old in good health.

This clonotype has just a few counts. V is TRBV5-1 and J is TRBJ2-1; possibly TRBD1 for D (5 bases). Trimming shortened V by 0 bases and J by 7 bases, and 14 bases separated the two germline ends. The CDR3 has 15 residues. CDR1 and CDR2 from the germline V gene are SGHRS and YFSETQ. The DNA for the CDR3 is TGCGCCAGCAGCTTGGTTCAGGGCAATACGAATGAGCAGTTCTTC. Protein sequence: CASSLVQGNTNEQFF.

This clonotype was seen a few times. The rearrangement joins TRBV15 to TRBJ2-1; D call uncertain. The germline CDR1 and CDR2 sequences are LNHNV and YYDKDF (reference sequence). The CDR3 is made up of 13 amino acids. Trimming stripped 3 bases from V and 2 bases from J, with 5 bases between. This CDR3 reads CATSSSTYNEQFF. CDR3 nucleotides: TGTGCCACCAGCAGCAGCACCTACAATGAGCAGTTCTTC.

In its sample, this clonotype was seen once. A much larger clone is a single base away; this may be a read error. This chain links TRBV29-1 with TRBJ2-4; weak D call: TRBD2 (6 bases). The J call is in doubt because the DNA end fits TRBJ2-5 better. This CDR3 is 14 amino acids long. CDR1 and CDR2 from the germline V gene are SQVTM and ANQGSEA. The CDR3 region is CSVEDRLVQETQYF. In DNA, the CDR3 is TGCAGCGTTGAAGACAGACTAGTCCAAGAGACCCAGTACTTC.

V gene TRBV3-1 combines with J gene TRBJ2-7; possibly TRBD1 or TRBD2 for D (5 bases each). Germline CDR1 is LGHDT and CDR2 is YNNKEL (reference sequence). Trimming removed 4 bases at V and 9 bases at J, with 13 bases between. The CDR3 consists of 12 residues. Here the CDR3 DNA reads TGTGCCAGCAGCCGGGGACGGGGTCGGCAGTACTTC. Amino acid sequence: CASSRGRGRQYF.

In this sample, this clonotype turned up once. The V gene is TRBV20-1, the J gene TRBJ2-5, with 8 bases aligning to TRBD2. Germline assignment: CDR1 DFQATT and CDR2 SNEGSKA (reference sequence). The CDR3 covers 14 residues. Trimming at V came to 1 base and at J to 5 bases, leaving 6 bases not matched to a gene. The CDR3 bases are TGCAGTGCTAGAGTTCCGGCTAGCGGGGAGACCCAGTACTTC. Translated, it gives CSARVPASGETQYF.

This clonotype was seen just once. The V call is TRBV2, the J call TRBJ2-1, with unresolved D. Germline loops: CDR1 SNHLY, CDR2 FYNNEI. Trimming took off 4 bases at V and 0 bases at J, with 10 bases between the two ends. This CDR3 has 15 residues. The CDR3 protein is CASSGTDLSYNEQFF. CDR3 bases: TGTGCCAGCAGTGGGACGGACCTCTCCTACAATGAGCAGTTCTTC.

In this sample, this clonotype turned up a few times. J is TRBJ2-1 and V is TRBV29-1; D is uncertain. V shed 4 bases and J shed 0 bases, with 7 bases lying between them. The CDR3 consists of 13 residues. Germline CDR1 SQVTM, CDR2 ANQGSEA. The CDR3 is CSVAWSSYNEQFF. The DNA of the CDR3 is TGCAGCGTTGCGTGGAGCTCCTACAATGAGCAGTTCTTC.

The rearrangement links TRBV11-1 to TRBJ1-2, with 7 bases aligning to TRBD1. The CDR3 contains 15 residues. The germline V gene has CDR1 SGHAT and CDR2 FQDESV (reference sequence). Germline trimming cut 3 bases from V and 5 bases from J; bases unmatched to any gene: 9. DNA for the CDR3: TGTGCCAGCAGCTTTGGACAGGCACTTTCTTATGGCTACACCTTC. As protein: CASSFGQALSYGYTF.

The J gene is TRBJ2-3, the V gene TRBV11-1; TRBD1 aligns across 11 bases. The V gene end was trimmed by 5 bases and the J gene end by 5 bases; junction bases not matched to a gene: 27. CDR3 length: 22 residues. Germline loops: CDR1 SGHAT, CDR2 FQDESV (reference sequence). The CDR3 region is CASSPGTGGISPPRVRKDTQYF. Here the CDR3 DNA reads TGTGCCAGCAGCCCCGGGACAGGGGGAATATCCCCGCCTAGGGTTAGGAAAGATACGCAGTATTTT. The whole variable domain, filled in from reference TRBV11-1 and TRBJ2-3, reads EAEVAQSPRYKITEKSQAVAFWCDPISGHATLYWYRQILGQGPELLVQFQDESVVDDSQLPKDRFSAERLKGVDSTLKIQPAELGDSAMYLCASSPGTGGISPPRVRKDTQYFGPGTRLTVL.

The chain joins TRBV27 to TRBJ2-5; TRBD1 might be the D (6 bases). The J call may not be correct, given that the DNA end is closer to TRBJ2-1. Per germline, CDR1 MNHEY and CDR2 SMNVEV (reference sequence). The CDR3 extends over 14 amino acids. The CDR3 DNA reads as TGTGCCAGCAGTTTACAGCTGGGACAAGAGACCCAGTTCTTC. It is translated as CASSLQLGQETQFF.

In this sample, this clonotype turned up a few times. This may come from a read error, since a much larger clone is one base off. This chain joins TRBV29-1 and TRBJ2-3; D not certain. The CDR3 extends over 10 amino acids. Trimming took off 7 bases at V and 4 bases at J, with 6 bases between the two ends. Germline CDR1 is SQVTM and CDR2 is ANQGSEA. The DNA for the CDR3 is TGCAGCGCCGGCTCAGATACGCAGTATTTT. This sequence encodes CSAGSDTQYF.

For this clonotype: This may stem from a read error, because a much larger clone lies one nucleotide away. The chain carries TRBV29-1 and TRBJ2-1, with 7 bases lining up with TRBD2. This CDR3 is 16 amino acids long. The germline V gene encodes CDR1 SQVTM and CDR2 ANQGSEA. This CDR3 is CSVKDPVASGYNEQFF. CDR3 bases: TGCAGCGTTAAAGATCCGGTGGCTAGCGGCTACAATGAGCAGTTCTTC.

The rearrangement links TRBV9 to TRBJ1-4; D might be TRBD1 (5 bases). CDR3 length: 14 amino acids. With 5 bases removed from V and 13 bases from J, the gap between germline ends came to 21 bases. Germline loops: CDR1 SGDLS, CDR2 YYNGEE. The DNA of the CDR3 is TGTGCCAGCAGTGAGGGACCAGGGCCGGCAGGACTGTTTTTT. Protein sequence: CASSEGPGPAGLFF.

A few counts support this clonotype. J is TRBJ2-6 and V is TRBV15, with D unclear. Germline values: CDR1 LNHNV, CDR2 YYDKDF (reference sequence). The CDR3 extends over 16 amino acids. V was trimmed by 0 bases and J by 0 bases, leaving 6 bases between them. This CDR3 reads CATSRDVSSGANVLTF. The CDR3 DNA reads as TGTGCCACCAGCAGAGATGTCAGCTCTGGGGCCAACGTCCTGACTTTC.

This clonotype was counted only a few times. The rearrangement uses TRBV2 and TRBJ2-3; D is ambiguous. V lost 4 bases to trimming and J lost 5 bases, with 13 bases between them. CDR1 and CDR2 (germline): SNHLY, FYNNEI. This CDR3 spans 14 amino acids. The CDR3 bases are TGTGCCAGCAGTGGTGAGGCGATTCAAGATACGCAGTATTTT. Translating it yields CASSGEAIQDTQYF.

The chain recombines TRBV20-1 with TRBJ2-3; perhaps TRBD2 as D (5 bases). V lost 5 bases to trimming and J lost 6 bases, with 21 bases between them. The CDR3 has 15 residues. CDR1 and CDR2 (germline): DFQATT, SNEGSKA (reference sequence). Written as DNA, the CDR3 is TGCAGTGCTCGGAAAACCGGGGTGTTTGAGGATACGCAGTATTTT. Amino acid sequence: CSARKTGVFEDTQYF.

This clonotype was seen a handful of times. The CDR3 bases are TGTGCCAGCAGCCAAGGCCCAGCGGGGGGCCAAGAGACCCAGTACTTC. Protein sequence: CASSQGPAGGQETQYF. J is TRBJ2-5 and V is TRBV3-1; 9 bases agree with TRBD2. The CDR3 has 16 amino acids. Germline V lookup: CDR1 LGHDT, CDR2 YNNKEL (reference sequence). V was pared by 1 base and J by 1 base, with 4 bases of the junction left unmatched.

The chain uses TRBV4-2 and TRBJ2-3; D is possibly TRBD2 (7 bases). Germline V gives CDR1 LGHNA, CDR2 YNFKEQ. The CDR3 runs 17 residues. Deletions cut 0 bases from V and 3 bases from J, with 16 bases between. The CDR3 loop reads CASSQERGGGSTDTQYF. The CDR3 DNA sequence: TGTGCCAGCAGCCAAGAGAGGGGGGGGGGTTCGACAGATACGCAGTATTTT.

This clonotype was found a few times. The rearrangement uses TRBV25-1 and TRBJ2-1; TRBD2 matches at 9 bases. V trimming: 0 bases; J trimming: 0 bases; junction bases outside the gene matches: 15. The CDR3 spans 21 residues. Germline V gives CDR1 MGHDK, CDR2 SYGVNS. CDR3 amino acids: CASSEYFPPGGSGSSYNEQFF. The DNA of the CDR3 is TGTGCCAGCAGTGAATATTTCCCCCCGGGGGGTAGCGGGAGCTCCTACAATGAGCAGTTCTTC.

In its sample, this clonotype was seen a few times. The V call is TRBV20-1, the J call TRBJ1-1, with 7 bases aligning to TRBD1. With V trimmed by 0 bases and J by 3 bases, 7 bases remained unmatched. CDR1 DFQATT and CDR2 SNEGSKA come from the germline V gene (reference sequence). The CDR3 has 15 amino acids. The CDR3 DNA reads TGCAGTGCTAGAGATTTGGCCAGGGGGGACACTGAAGCTTTCTTT. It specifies CSARDLARGDTEAFF.

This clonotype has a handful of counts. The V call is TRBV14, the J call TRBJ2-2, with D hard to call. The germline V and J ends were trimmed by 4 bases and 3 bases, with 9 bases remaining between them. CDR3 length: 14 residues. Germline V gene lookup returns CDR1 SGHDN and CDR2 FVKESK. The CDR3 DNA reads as TGTGCCAGCAGCCCACAGATGTACACCGGGGAGCTGTTTTTT. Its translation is CASSPQMYTGELFF.

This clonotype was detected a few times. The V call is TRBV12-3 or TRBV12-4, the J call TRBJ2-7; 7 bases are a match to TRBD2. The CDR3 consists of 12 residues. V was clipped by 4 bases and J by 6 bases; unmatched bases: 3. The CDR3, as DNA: TGTGCCAGCAGTTCCGGCGGGAGCGAGCAGTACTTC. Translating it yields CASSSGGSEQYF.

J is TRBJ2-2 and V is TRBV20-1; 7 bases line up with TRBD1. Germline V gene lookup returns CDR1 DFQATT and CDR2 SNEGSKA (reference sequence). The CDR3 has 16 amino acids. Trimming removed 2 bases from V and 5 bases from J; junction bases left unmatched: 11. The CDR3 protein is CSARQLDRAGTGELFF. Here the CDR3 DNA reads TGCAGTGCTAGACAATTAGACAGGGCAGGGACCGGGGAGCTGTTTTTT.

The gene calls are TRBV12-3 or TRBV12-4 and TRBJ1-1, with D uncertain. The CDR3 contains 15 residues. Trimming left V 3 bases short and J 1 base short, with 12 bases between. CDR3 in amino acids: CASSLLGITNTEAFF. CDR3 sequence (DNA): TGTGCCAGCAGTTTGTTGGGCATAACGAACACTGAAGCTTTCTTT.

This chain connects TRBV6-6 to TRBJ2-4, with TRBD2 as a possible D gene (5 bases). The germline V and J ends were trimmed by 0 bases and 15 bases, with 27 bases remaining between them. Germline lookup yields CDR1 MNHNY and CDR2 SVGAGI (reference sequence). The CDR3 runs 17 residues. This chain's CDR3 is CASSYSHTEGSSYERYF. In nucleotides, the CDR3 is TGTGCCAGCAGTTACTCTCATACAGAGGGCTCCTCCTACGAGCGGTACTTC.

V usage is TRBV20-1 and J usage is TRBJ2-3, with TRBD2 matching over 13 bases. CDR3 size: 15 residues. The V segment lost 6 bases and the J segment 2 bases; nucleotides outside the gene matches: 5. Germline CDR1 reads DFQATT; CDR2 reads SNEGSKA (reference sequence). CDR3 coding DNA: TGCAGTGCCCGACTAGCGGGGGGTTTCACAGATACGCAGTATTTT. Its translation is CSARLAGGFTDTQYF.

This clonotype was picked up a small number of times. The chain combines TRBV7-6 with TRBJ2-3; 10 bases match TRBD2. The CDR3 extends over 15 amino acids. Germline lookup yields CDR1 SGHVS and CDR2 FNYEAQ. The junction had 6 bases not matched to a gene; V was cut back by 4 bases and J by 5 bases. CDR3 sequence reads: CASSSQLAGRDTQYF. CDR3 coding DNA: TGTGCCAGCAGCTCACAACTAGCGGGAAGAGATACGCAGTATTTT.

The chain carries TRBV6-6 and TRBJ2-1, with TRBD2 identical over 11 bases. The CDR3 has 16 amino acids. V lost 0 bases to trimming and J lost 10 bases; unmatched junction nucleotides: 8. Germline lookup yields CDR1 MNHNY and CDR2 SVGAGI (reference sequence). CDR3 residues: CASSYSLSGGDYEQFF. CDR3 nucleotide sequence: TGTGCCAGCAGTTACTCCCTTAGCGGGGGGGATTACGAGCAGTTCTTC.

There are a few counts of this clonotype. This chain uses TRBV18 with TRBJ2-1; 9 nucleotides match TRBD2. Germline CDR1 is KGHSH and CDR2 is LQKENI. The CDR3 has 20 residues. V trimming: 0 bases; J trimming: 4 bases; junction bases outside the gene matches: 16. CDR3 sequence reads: CASSPPFSGSANLGYNEQFF. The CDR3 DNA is TGTGCCAGCTCACCACCATTTAGCGGGAGCGCCAACCTTGGATACAATGAGCAGTTCTTC.

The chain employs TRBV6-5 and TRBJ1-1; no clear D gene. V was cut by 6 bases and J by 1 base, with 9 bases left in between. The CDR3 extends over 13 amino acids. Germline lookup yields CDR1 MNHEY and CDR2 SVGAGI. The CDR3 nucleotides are TGTGCCAGCAGGCCTTGGGGGAACACTGAAGCTTTCTTT. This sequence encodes CASRPWGNTEAFF.